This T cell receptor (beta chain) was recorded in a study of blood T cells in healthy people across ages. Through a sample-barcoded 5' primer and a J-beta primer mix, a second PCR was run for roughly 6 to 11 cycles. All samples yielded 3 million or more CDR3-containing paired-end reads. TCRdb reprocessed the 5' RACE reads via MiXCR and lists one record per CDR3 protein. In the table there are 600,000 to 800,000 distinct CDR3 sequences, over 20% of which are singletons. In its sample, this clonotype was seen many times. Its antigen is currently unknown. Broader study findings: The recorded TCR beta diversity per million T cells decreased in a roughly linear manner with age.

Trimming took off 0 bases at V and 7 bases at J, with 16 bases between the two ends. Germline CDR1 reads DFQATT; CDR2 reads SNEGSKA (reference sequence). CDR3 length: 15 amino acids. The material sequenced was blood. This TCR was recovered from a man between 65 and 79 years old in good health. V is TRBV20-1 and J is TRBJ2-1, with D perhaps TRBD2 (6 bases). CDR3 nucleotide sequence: TGCAGTGCTAGAGATCCCAGCGGGTCTGGGAATGAGCAGTTCTTC. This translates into CSARDPSGSGNEQFF.